This T cell receptor beta chain was identified during a study of cytomegalovirus exposure and HLA in healthy donors. It was with 60 Vbeta and 13 Jbeta primers that the PCR ran. TCRdb keeps only in-frame clones here, not all; method: immunoSEQ multiplex PCR. The sample has about 110,000 clones. Whole-study findings and limits: Analysis performed later found roughly 17,000 TCR beta sequences associated with HLA alleles at 0.05 false discovery rate. The study listed approximately 160 cytomegalovirus-associated TCR beta chains.

With respect to this clone: Its antigen remains unknown.

This CDR3 is built from 15 residues. With 1 base removed from V and 3 bases from J, the gap between germline ends came to 12 bases. CDR1 SEHNR and CDR2 FQNEAQ come from the germline V gene (reference sequence). This clonotype was sampled from a man in his forties in good health and CMV-seropositive. The rearrangement joins TRBV7-9 to TRBJ1-2; tentatively, D is TRBD1 (5 bases). The source material was PBMCs. CDR3 sequence: CASSLGEGSYYGYTF. As DNA, the CDR3 is TGTGCCAGCAGCTTAGGGGAGGGGTCGTACTATGGCTACACCTTC.